This T cell receptor beta chain was found in a study of cytomegalovirus exposure and HLA in healthy donors. Study-level findings and limits: Solely CMV serostatus was available to characterize immune exposure. The presence/absence work took it that sequencing depth was about the same across donors. Sequencing artifact likely explains a cluster of highly shared sequence variants.

The sample holds one count of this clone. Its matching antigen is unknown. PCR primers comprised 60 Vbeta and 13 Jbeta primers. This table comes from immunoSEQ multiplex PCR, and its TCRdb copy is limited to in-frame clones, with some not included. This sample has about 140,000 clones, with 65% to 85% found just once. The CDR3 loop spans 11 amino acids. The V end lost 4 bases, the J end lost 2 bases, and 3 bases lay between the germline ends. Germline loops: CDR1 SEHNR, CDR2 FQNEAQ (reference sequence). The rearrangement uses TRBV7-9 and TRBJ2-7; no firm D call. This TCR was recovered from a man aged 45-65 years in good health and CMV-seronegative. Specimen: PBMCs. The CDR3 DNA sequence: TGTGCCAGCAGCTCTCCCTACGAGCAGTACTTC. Its protein is CASSSPYEQYF.